Listed below are T cell receptor beta chains from one sample, sequenced in a study of human T cells and chemical hapten exposure. Using its own MiXCR run on the RACE reads, TCRdb lists one record per CDR3 protein. The sample lists 100,000 or so distinct CDR3 sequences, nearly 35% seen once, with about 2.9% in the top ten. The sequenced sample was whole blood, obtained in connection with sensitization to the hapten diphenylcyclopropenone (DPC). These TCRs come from a man aged 40-49 years with alopecia areata. Some clones in this sample may be carry-over from other donors' samples. Each CDR3 is given with its conserved first and last residue. The order of the fields is J gene, V gene, D gene, clone size, CDR3 DNA, CDR3 protein. A D gene is named only where the DNA matches it firmly. Rows give clone size only sometimes, using once, few, many, or a class for an expanded clone.

j_call: TRBJ2-5
v_call: TRBV6-1
d_call: .
clone_size: .
cdr3_nt: TGTGCCAGCAGTGAAGTAAAGGGAATGGAGGAGACCCAGTACTTC
cdr3_aa: CASSEVKGMEETQYF

j_call: TRBJ1-1
v_call: TRBV14
d_call: .
clone_size: .
cdr3_nt: TGTGCCAGCAGCCAAACATTCCTCACTGAAGCTTTCTTT
cdr3_aa: CASSQTFLTEAFF

j_call: TRBJ1-1
v_call: TRBV20-1
d_call: .
clone_size: few
cdr3_nt: TGCAGTGCTAGAGGGCCCGGCCCCACTGAAGCTTTCTTT
cdr3_aa: CSARGPGPTEAFF

j_call: TRBJ2-7
v_call: TRBV28
d_call: .
clone_size: .
cdr3_nt: TGTGCCAGCGGGTCACCCTGGGATGGCGAGCAGTACTTC
cdr3_aa: CASGSPWDGEQYF

j_call: TRBJ2-4
v_call: TRBV29-1
d_call: .
clone_size: .
cdr3_nt: TGCAGCGAGATTAGCATAGCCAAAAACATTCAGTACTTC
cdr3_aa: CSEISIAKNIQYF

j_call: TRBJ2-4
v_call: TRBV20-1
d_call: TRBD1
clone_size: .
cdr3_nt: TGCAGTGCTAGAGATCGACAGGGGGCGAGAAACATTCAGTACTTC
cdr3_aa: CSARDRQGARNIQYF

j_call: TRBJ1-1
v_call: TRBV10-3
d_call: TRBD1
clone_size: many
cdr3_nt: TGTGCCATCAGTACACTGGACAGGGGGAAGAACACTGAAGCTTTCTTT
cdr3_aa: CAISTLDRGKNTEAFF

j_call: TRBJ2-1
v_call: TRBV29-1
d_call: .
clone_size: few
cdr3_nt: TGCAGCGCACTGGGAACGTACAATGAGCAGTTCTTC
cdr3_aa: CSALGTYNEQFF

j_call: TRBJ2-3
v_call: TRBV7-8
d_call: .
clone_size: few
cdr3_nt: TGTGCCAGCAGCGACGGACGGCTCACAGATACGCAGTATTTT
cdr3_aa: CASSDGRLTDTQYF

j_call: TRBJ2-4
v_call: TRBV29-1
d_call: .
clone_size: few
cdr3_nt: TGCAGCGTTCTGGCAGCGAGAAACATTCAGTACTTC
cdr3_aa: CSVLAARNIQYF

j_call: TRBJ2-7
v_call: TRBV9
d_call: TRBD2
clone_size: .
cdr3_nt: TGTGCCAGCAGCAGTAGCGGGGGACTTTCCTACGAGCAGTACTTC
cdr3_aa: CASSSSGGLSYEQYF

j_call: TRBJ2-1
v_call: TRBV20-1
d_call: .
clone_size: few
cdr3_nt: TGCAGTGCTAGAGGGTGGGGGCAGGGACATGAGCAGTTCTTC
cdr3_aa: CSARGWGQGHEQFF

j_call: TRBJ2-4
v_call: TRBV9
d_call: .
clone_size: .
cdr3_nt: TGTGCCAGCAGCCCCCAGGGAGGGGGTATCATTCAGTACTTC
cdr3_aa: CASSPQGGGIIQYF

j_call: TRBJ1-6
v_call: TRBV6-6
d_call: .
clone_size: few
cdr3_nt: TGTGCCAGCAGTTTTGGGGACTCCTCCGCCTGGGGTTCACCCCTCCACTTT
cdr3_aa: CASSFGDSSAWGSPLHF

j_call: TRBJ1-5
v_call: TRBV2
d_call: .
clone_size: .
cdr3_nt: TGTGCCAGCAGTGGCCAAGGCGAAGCCCAGCATTTT
cdr3_aa: CASSGQGEAQHF

j_call: TRBJ1-6
v_call: TRBV20-1
d_call: .
clone_size: .
cdr3_nt: TGCAGTGCTGCACAGGGTCTGGATAATTCACCCCTCCACTTT
cdr3_aa: CSAAQGLDNSPLHF

j_call: TRBJ2-1
v_call: TRBV30
d_call: .
clone_size: .
cdr3_nt: TGTGCCTGGAGTGTACGTTGGGGTAGCGAGTCCTACAATGAGCAGTTCTTC
cdr3_aa: CAWSVRWGSESYNEQFF

j_call: TRBJ2-4
v_call: TRBV20-1
d_call: .
clone_size: .
cdr3_nt: TGCAGTGCCGGGACCAGAGGGAACATTCAGTACTTC
cdr3_aa: CSAGTRGNIQYF

j_call: TRBJ2-5
v_call: TRBV5-6
d_call: TRBD2
clone_size: .
cdr3_nt: TGTGCCAGCAGCTTGGAGAGACTAGCGGGAGCTGCGACCCAAGAGACCCAGTACTTC
cdr3_aa: CASSLERLAGAATQETQYF

j_call: TRBJ2-7
v_call: TRBV28
d_call: TRBD1
clone_size: .
cdr3_nt: TGTGCCAGCAGTTTACCCCGGGACAGGGGCGAGCAGTACTTC
cdr3_aa: CASSLPRDRGEQYF

j_call: TRBJ2-6
v_call: TRBV28
d_call: .
clone_size: few
cdr3_nt: TGTGCCAGCAGTTTTGATTTTAGCAGGGCTGGGGCCAACGTCCTGACTTTC
cdr3_aa: CASSFDFSRAGANVLTF

j_call: TRBJ2-7
v_call: TRBV14
d_call: .
clone_size: once
cdr3_nt: TGTGCCAGCAGCCCCCTTGGACCAGCCTACGAGCAGTACTTC
cdr3_aa: CASSPLGPAYEQYF

j_call: TRBJ1-2
v_call: TRBV7-8
d_call: .
clone_size: .
cdr3_nt: TGTGCCAGCAGCTTAGGGGGGGGGGTCTATGGCTACACCTTC
cdr3_aa: CASSLGGGVYGYTF

j_call: TRBJ1-1
v_call: TRBV3-1
d_call: .
clone_size: few
cdr3_nt: TGTGCCAGCAGCCCGCAGGGTAAGACTGAAGCTTTCTTT
cdr3_aa: CASSPQGKTEAFF

j_call: TRBJ2-1
v_call: TRBV7-6
d_call: TRBD2
clone_size: few
cdr3_nt: TGTGCCAGCAGCTTACGCGGGAGGGAGGGACTAAGCTCCTACAATGAGCAGTTCTTC
cdr3_aa: CASSLRGREGLSSYNEQFF

j_call: TRBJ1-5
v_call: TRBV7-2
d_call: .
clone_size: few
cdr3_nt: TGTGCCAGCAGCCAGACTTGGGGGGCAGGGAATAGCAATCAGCCCCAGCATTTT
cdr3_aa: CASSQTWGAGNSNQPQHF